The next 20 T cell receptor beta chains were all read from a single sample in a study of CD8 T cells in ankylosing spondylitis. TCRdb re-called the 5' RACE reads through MiXCR, storing one row per CDR3 protein. The sample includes 30,000 to 45,000 distinct CDR3 sequences, around 15% seen only once; the top ten take less than 40%. The specimen was synovial fluid, either unsorted or a sorted T cell fraction (not recorded which). These TCRs come from a male donor with ankylosing spondylitis.

The chain carries TRBV14 and TRBJ2-2; D remains unclear. Trimming took off 3 bases at V and 4 bases at J, with 9 bases between the two ends. The CDR3 sequence is 14 residues long. Germline V gene data show CDR1 as SGHDN and CDR2 as FVKESK. The CDR3 nucleotides read TGTGCCAGCAGCCAGGCTCTAGGCACCGGGGAGCTGTTTTTT. It codes for CASSQALGTGELFF.

This clonotype appeared many times. This chain connects TRBV7-8 to TRBJ2-7, with D uncertain. V was cut by 5 bases and J by 6 bases, with 8 bases left in between. Germline CDR1 and CDR2: SGHVS and FQNEAQ. This CDR3 comprises 11 residues. The CDR3 protein is CASSVSGEQYF. CDR3 coding DNA: TGTGCCAGCAGCGTATCGGGCGAGCAGTACTTC.

The V and J genes are TRBV5-5 and TRBJ2-6; TRBD1 is a possible D gene (6 bases). CDR1 SGHKS and CDR2 YYEKEE come from the germline V gene (reference sequence). This CDR3 comprises 14 residues. V lost 2 bases and J lost 4, with 7 bases in between. CDR3 sequence reads: CASSFGQGANVLTF. The CDR3 DNA is TGTGCCAGCAGCTTTGGACAGGGGGCCAACGTCCTGACTTTC.

This clonotype was found many times. V gene TRBV6-5 combines with J gene TRBJ1-1, with no clear D. The CDR3 extends over 13 amino acids. The germline CDR1 and CDR2 sequences are MNHEY and SVGAGI. Trimming shortened V by 0 bases and J by 1 base, and 3 bases separated the two germline ends. The CDR3 protein is CASSYSENTEAFF. For the CDR3, the DNA is TGTGCCAGCAGTTACTCGGAGAACACTGAAGCTTTCTTT.

As DNA, the CDR3 is TGTGCCAGCATTGCGGGGTCCCTAGCGGAGCAGTACTTC. Amino acids: CASIAGSLAEQYF. V gene TRBV6-1 combines with J gene TRBJ2-7; D is possibly TRBD2 (6 bases). This CDR3 region has 13 residues. Per the germline V gene, CDR1 is MNHNS and CDR2 is SASEGT. Trimming pared 7 bases from V and 7 bases from J, leaving 17 bases between.

This clonotype was detected ten times or more. The chain joins TRBV27 to TRBJ1-5, with a possible D match to TRBD1 (5 bases). Germline assignment: CDR1 MNHEY and CDR2 SMNVEV (reference sequence). The CDR3 length is 14 residues. The germline V and J ends were trimmed by 3 bases and 0 bases, with 6 bases remaining between them. CDR3 nucleotides: TGTGCCAGCAGTTTCCAGGGTAGCAATCAGCCCCAGCATTTT. This encodes CASSFQGSNQPQHF.

This clonotype was found a few times. The chain is built from TRBV28 and TRBJ1-1; no clear D gene. This CDR3 comprises 13 residues. V was trimmed by 5 bases and J by 0 bases, leaving 7 bases between them. Germline CDR1 reads MDHEN; CDR2 reads SYDVKM. The CDR3 DNA sequence: TGTGCCAGCAGTCCGACACTGAACACTGAAGCTTTCTTT. Its protein is CASSPTLNTEAFF.

This clonotype was detected a few times. The CDR3 reads CASRVGGSEAFF. Here the CDR3 DNA reads TGTGCCAGCAGAGTAGGGGGGTCTGAAGCTTTCTTT. J is TRBJ1-1 and V is TRBV12-3 or TRBV12-4; a possible D gene is TRBD1 (6 bases). Trimming took 6 bases from V and 6 from J, leaving 11 bases between them. The CDR3 is 12 amino acids.

The chain recombines TRBV27 with TRBJ1-2; D may be TRBD1 (5 bases). Between the trimmed V and J ends, which lost 6 bases and 5 bases, there was a span of 13 bases. This CDR3 has 13 amino acids. The germline gives CDR1 MNHEY, CDR2 SMNVEV (reference sequence). The CDR3 DNA reads as TGTGCCAGCAGCCAGGGTTCTTATTATGGCTACACCTTC. Its translation is CASSQGSYYGYTF.

This clonotype showed up just a few times. The chain combines TRBV4-3 with TRBJ2-6, with D possibly matching TRBD1 (5 bases). Germline V CDR1 and CDR2: LGHNA, YSLEER. This CDR3 is 16 amino acids long. With 4 bases removed from V and 4 bases from J, the gap between germline ends came to 14 bases. CDR3 nucleotides: TGCGCCAGCAGCCTTTCTCAGGGTAGAGGGGCCAACGTCCTGACTTTC. Its protein is CASSLSQGRGANVLTF.

There are a few counts of this clonotype. CDR3 protein: CASSLFPGQGLGEQYF. The CDR3 DNA reads as TGTGCCAGCAGTTTATTTCCCGGACAGGGCCTGGGCGAGCAGTACTTC. This rearrangement joins TRBV27 to TRBJ2-7; TRBD1 aligns across 8 bases. CDR1 is MNHEY and CDR2 is SMNVEV in the germline V gene (reference sequence). The V gene end was trimmed by 1 base and the J gene end by 6 bases; junction bases not matched to a gene: 11. The CDR3 is 16 amino acids.

The sample holds many counts of this clonotype. J is TRBJ1-1 and V is TRBV7-9; D ambiguous. Germline V gives CDR1 SEHNR, CDR2 FQNEAQ (reference sequence). The V gene lost 5 bases and the J gene lost 2 bases, with 9 bases spanning the gap. CDR3 length: 13 amino acids. In DNA, the CDR3 is TGTGCCAGCAGCCGCGCCATAAACACTGAAGCTTTCTTT. Protein: CASSRAINTEAFF. The variable domain in full, with the rest retrieved from reference TRBV7-9 and TRBJ1-1, is DTGVSQNPRHKITKRGQNVTFRCDPISEHNRLYWYRQTLGQGPEFLTYFQNEAQLEKSRLLSDRFSAERPKGSFSTLEIQRTEQGDSAMYLCASSRAINTEAFFGQGTRLTVV.

This chain links TRBV27 with TRBJ2-6, with TRBD1 matching 8 bases. CDR1 is MNHEY, CDR2 SMNVEV, per germline (reference sequence). Trimming took 6 bases from V and 0 from J; bases not matched to a gene: 10. The CDR3 extends over 18 amino acids. Written as DNA, the CDR3 is TGTGCCAGCAGAGTTATTGGGACAGGAGCCTCTGGGGCCAACGTCCTGACTTTC. Its translation is CASRVIGTGASGANVLTF.

There are many counts of this clonotype. V gene TRBV6-1 combines with J gene TRBJ2-1; weak D call: TRBD2 (6 bases). Germline-derived CDR1 and CDR2 are MNHNS and SASEGT. The CDR3 contains 14 residues. V was shortened by 8 bases and J by 2 bases, with 13 bases between the two germline ends. Here the CDR3 reads CASLQGGTYNEQFF. The CDR3 DNA sequence: TGTGCCAGCCTTCAGGGAGGAACCTACAATGAGCAGTTCTTC.

In this sample, this clonotype turned up a few times. J is TRBJ2-1 and V is TRBV20-1; 8 bases agree with TRBD2. The J segment lost 7 bases and the V segment lost 6 bases, leaving 14 bases of the junction unmatched. Germline V gene data show CDR1 as DFQATT and CDR2 as SNEGSKA (reference sequence). The CDR3 extends over 15 amino acids. For the CDR3, the DNA is TGCAGTGCATCCGAGGGGACTAGGATAGGGAATGAGCAGTTCTTC. Translation: CSASEGTRIGNEQFF.

This clonotype has ten or more counts. The genes are TRBV29-1 and TRBJ2-7; 7 nucleotides line up with TRBD2. CDR1 is SQVTM, CDR2 ANQGSEA, per germline. This CDR3 has 17 amino acids. J lost 1 base, V lost 7 bases, and 19 bases had no gene match. CDR3 sequence (DNA): TGCAGCGGCCGCACCCTGAGCTCGTCGGGAGGTTCCTACGAGCAGTACTTC. Residues: CSGRTLSSSGGSYEQYF.

The chain uses TRBV7-9 and TRBJ2-1; D possibly matches TRBD1 or TRBD2 (5 bases each). CDR1 is SEHNR and CDR2 is FQNEAQ in the germline V gene (reference sequence). The CDR3 length is 15 residues. V shed 5 bases and J shed 1 base, with 12 bases lying between them. CDR3 sequence: CASSLRDGSYNEQFF. CDR3 in DNA: TGTGCCAGCAGCCTCCGGGACGGTTCCTACAATGAGCAGTTCTTC. Based on the CDR3 plus reference TRBV7-9 and TRBJ2-1, the full variable domain is DTGVSQNPRHKITKRGQNVTFRCDPISEHNRLYWYRQTLGQGPEFLTYFQNEAQLEKSRLLSDRFSAERPKGSFSTLEIQRTEQGDSAMYLCASSLRDGSYNEQFFGPGTRLTVL.

The chain carries TRBV5-1 and TRBJ2-7, with a weak D call TRBD1 (7 bases). This CDR3 is 14 amino acids long. Germline V CDR1 and CDR2: SGHRS, YFSETQ. V was shortened by 2 bases and J by 4 bases, with 13 bases between the two germline ends. The CDR3 region has the DNA TGCGCCAGCAGCTTTCAGGGGGGCCTGTACGAGCAGTACTTC. Translated: CASSFQGGLYEQYF.

This clonotype was seen ten or more times. This chain connects TRBV30 to TRBJ1-2; possibly TRBD1 for D (5 bases). CDR1 GTSNPN and CDR2 SVGIG come from the germline V gene (reference sequence). Trimming removed 2 bases at V and 4 bases at J, with 23 bases between. There are 17 residues in the CDR3. This chain's CDR3 is CAWSNPQVSAGGYGYTF. The CDR3 nucleotides read TGTGCCTGGAGTAATCCCCAAGTGTCCGCTGGGGGCTATGGCTACACCTTC. Full variable domain (outside the CDR3, taken from reference TRBV30 and TRBJ1-2): SQTIHQWPATLVQPVGSPLSLECTVEGTSNPNLYWYRQAAGRGLQLLFYSVGIGQISSEVPQNLSASRPQDRQFILSSKKLLLSDSGFYLCAWSNPQVSAGGYGYTFGSGTRLTVV.

This clonotype was seen ten or more times. CDR3 loop: CASSLGQGSSSYNEQFF. The CDR3 region has the DNA TGTGCCAGCAGCTTGGGTCAGGGGTCAAGTTCCTACAATGAGCAGTTCTTC. J is TRBJ2-1 and V is TRBV7-8; D is perhaps TRBD1 (6 bases). The CDR3 has 17 residues. The ends were cut back, 3 bases at V and 1 base at J, with 16 bases in the middle. CDR1 SGHVS and CDR2 FQNEAQ come from the germline V gene.